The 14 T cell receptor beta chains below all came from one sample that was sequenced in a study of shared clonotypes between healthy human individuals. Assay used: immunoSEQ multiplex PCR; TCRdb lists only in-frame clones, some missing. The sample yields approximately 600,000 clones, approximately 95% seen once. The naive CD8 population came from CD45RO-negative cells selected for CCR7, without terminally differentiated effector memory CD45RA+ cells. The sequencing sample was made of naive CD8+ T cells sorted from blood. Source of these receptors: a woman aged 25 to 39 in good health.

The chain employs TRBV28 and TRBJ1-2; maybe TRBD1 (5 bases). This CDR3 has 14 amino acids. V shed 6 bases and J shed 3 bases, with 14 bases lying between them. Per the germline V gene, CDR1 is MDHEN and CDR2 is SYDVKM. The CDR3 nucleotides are TGTGCCAGCAGCCCCAACGAGGGGTACTATGGCTACACCTTC. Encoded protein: CASSPNEGYYGYTF.

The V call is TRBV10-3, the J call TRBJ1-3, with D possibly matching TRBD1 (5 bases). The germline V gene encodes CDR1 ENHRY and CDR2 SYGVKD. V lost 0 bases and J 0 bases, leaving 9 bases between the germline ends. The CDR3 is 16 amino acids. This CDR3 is CAISESWQGSGNTIYF. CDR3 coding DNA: TGTGCCATCAGTGAGTCGTGGCAGGGCTCTGGAAACACCATATATTTT.

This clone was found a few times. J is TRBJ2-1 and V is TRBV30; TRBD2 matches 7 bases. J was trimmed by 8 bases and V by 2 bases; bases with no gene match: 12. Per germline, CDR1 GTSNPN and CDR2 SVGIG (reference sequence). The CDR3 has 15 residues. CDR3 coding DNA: TGTGCCTGGAGTAGCCTATCGCTAGCGGCCGATGAGCAGTTCTTC. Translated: CAWSSLSLAADEQFF.

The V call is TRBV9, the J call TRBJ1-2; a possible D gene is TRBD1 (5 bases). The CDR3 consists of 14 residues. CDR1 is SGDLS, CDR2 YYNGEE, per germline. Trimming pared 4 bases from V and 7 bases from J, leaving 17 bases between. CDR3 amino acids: CASSPGPSAVGYTF. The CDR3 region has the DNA TGTGCCAGCAGCCCGGGACCGTCGGCGGTTGGCTACACCTTC.

The CDR3 sequence is CASSSFPLMTATEAFF. The CDR3 DNA sequence: TGTGCCAGCAGTTCTTTCCCCCTCATGACAGCCACTGAAGCTTTCTTT. This rearrangement joins TRBV9 to TRBJ1-1, with D perhaps matching TRBD1 (5 bases). V was trimmed by 5 bases and J by 4 bases, leaving 21 bases between them. CDR1 is SGDLS and CDR2 is YYNGEE in the germline V gene. The CDR3 has 16 amino acids.

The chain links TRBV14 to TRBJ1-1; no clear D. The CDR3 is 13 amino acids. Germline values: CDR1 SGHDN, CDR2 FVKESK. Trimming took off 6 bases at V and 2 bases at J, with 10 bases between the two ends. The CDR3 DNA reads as TGTGCCAGCAGGTCAAGTGCTAACACTGAAGCTTTCTTT. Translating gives CASRSSANTEAFF.

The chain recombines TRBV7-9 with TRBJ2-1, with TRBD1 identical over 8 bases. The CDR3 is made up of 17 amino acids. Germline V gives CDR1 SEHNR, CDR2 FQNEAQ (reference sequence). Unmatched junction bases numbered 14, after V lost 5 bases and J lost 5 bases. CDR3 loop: CASSPPRQGWSDNEQFF. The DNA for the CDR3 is TGTGCCAGCAGCCCCCCGAGACAGGGGTGGTCTGACAATGAGCAGTTCTTC. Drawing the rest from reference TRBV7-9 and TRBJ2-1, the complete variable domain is DTGVSQNPRHKITKRGQNVTFRCDPISEHNRLYWYRQTLGQGPEFLTYFQNEAQLEKSRLLSDRFSAERPKGSFSTLEIQRTEQGDSAMYLCASSPPRQGWSDNEQFFGPGTRLTVL.

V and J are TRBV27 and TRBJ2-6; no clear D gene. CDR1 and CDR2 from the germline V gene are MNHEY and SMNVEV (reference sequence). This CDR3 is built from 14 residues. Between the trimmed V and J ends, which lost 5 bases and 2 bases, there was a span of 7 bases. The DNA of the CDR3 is TGTGCCAGCAGTCCCCTCCCTGGGGCCAACGTCCTGACTTTC. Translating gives CASSPLPGANVLTF.

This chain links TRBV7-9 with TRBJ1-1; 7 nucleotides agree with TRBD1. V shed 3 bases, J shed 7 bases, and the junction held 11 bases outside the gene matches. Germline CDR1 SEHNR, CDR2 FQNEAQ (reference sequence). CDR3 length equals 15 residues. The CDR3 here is CASSLEGAPDREAFF. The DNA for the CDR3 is TGTGCCAGCAGCTTGGAGGGGGCCCCCGACCGTGAAGCTTTCTTT.

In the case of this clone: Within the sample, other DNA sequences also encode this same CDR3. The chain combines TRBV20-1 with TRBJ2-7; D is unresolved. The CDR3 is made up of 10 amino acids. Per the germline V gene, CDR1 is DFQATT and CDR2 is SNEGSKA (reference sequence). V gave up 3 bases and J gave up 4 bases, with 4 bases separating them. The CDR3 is CSARGYEQYF. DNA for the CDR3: TGCAGTGCTAGGGGTTACGAGCAGTACTTC.

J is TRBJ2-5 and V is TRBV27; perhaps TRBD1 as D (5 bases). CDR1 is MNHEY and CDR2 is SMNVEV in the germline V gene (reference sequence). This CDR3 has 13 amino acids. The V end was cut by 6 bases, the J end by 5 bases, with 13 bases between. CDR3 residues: CASSIQGYETQYF. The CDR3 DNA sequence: TGTGCCAGCAGCATTCAGGGTTACGAGACCCAGTACTTC.

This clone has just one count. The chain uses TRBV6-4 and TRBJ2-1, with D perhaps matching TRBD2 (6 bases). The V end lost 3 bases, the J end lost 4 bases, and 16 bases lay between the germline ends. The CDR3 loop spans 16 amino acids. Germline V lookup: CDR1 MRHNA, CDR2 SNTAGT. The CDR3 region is CASSEGGNIPYNEQFF. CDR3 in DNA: TGTGCCAGCAGTGAGGGCGGGAATATACCATACAATGAGCAGTTCTTC.

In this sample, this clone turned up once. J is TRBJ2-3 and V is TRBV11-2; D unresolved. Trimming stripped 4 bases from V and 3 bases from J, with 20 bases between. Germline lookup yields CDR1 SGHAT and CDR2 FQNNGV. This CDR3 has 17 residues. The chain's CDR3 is CASSSPTAGPLTDTQYF. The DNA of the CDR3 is TGTGCCAGCAGCTCACCTACGGCTGGGCCATTAACAGATACGCAGTATTTT.

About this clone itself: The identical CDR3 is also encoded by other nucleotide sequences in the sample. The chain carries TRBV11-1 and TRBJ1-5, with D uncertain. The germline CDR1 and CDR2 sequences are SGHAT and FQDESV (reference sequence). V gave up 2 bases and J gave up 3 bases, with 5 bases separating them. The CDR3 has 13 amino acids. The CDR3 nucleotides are TGTGCCAGCAGCTTAAGCCCCAATCAGCCCCAGCATTTT. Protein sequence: CASSLSPNQPQHF. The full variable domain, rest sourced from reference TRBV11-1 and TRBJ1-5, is EAEVAQSPRYKITEKSQAVAFWCDPISGHATLYWYRQILGQGPELLVQFQDESVVDDSQLPKDRFSAERLKGVDSTLKIQPAELGDSAMYLCASSLSPNQPQHFGDGTRLSIL.